Shown below are 21 T cell receptor beta chains from a single sample sequenced in a study of blood T cell repertoires in COVID-19. Using immunoSEQ multiplex PCR, the repertoire was profiled, and TCRdb retains in-frame clones only, with some absent. The sample has around 58,000 clones, roughly 90% seen once. Sequenced input: peripheral blood. Every receptor here comes from a human donor with active COVID-19. The donor label of this sample is uncertain.

The V and J genes are TRBV7-8 and TRBJ1-5; D is possibly TRBD1 (5 bases). The germline V gene has CDR1 SGHVS and CDR2 FQNEAQ. The V and J ends lost 1 base and 1 base respectively, with 8 bases between them. The CDR3 spans 15 residues. The CDR3 DNA sequence: TGTGCCAGCAGCTTAGGGCAGGGCAGCAATCAGCCCCAGCATTTT. It translates to CASSLGQGSNQPQHF.

The rearrangement joins TRBV2 to TRBJ2-5, with 12 bases aligning to TRBD2. V was clipped by 2 bases and J by 4 bases; unmatched bases: 5. Germline V gives CDR1 SNHLY, CDR2 FYNNEI. This CDR3 spans 16 amino acids. The CDR3 region is CASSETLGLAGETQYF. The CDR3, as DNA: TGTGCCAGCAGTGAAACGCTGGGACTAGCGGGAGAGACCCAGTACTTC.

J is TRBJ2-7 and V is TRBV19; 8 nucleotides agree with TRBD1. CDR3 length equals 14 residues. Germline assignment: CDR1 LNHDA and CDR2 SQIVND (reference sequence). V lost 3 bases to trimming and J lost 3 bases; unmatched junction nucleotides: 4. In DNA form, the CDR3 reads TGTGCCAGTAGTATGTTAGACAGGGGCTACGAGCAGTACTTC. Protein sequence: CASSMLDRGYEQYF.

The chain combines TRBV28 with TRBJ1-2; 7 bases agree with TRBD1. This CDR3 has 13 amino acids. V lost 5 bases and J lost 7; bases outside the gene matches: 7. Germline V gene sequence: CDR1 MDHEN, CDR2 SYDVKM. The CDR3 sequence is CASSRQGTSGYTF. The CDR3 nucleotides read TGTGCCAGCAGTAGACAGGGAACTTCTGGCTACACCTTC.

The chain combines TRBV4-1 with TRBJ2-1; 11 bases align to TRBD2. V lost 5 bases and J lost 3; bases outside the gene matches: 3. The germline gives CDR1 MGHRA, CDR2 YSYEKL. The CDR3 has 15 amino acids. The CDR3 reads CASSVLAGGYNEQFF. The CDR3 DNA reads TGCGCCAGCAGCGTTCTAGCGGGGGGCTACAATGAGCAGTTCTTC.

The rearrangement links TRBV30 to TRBJ2-7; 8 bases map to TRBD1. The CDR3 has 16 residues. J gave up 2 bases and V 2 bases, and 11 bases lay outside the gene matches. CDR1 and CDR2 (germline): GTSNPN, SVGIG (reference sequence). For the CDR3, the DNA is TGTGCCTGGAGTCAACCCAGGGGGCCTTGGACCTACGAGCAGTACTTC. Amino acid sequence: CAWSQPRGPWTYEQYF.

V and J are TRBV6-2 or TRBV6-3 and TRBJ2-6, with D tentatively TRBD2 (7 bases). Germline V gene data show CDR1 as MNHEY and CDR2 as SVGEGT. V shed 2 bases and J shed 4 bases, with 21 bases lying between them. The length of the CDR3 is 19 residues. The CDR3 is CASSYVGGRGSYGANVLTF. The DNA of the CDR3 is TGTGCCAGCAGTTACGTCGGGGGGCGCGGATCGTACGGGGCCAACGTCCTGACTTTC.

DNA of the CDR3: TGTGCCAGCAGTTCTCACCCTATCCGGGACAGAAATCAGCCCCAGCATTTT. The encoded protein is CASSSHPIRDRNQPQHF. This chain connects TRBV27 to TRBJ1-5, with 7 positions matching TRBD1. After removal of 4 bases from V and 4 bases from J, the junction contained 13 bases not matched to a gene. The CDR3 spans 17 residues. CDR1 is MNHEY, CDR2 SMNVEV, per germline (reference sequence).

The chain links TRBV5-1 to TRBJ2-3; 9 bases map to TRBD2. The germline gives CDR1 SGHRS, CDR2 YFSETQ. Trimming at V came to 0 bases and at J to 1 base, leaving 3 bases not matched to a gene. The CDR3 extends over 16 amino acids. As DNA, the CDR3 is TGCGCCAGCAGCTTGGCGGCTAGCGGGGGCACAGATACGCAGTATTTT. Amino acids: CASSLAASGGTDTQYF.

This clone has only one observation. V gene TRBV29-1 combines with J gene TRBJ2-5; TRBD2 matches 10 bases. V shed 5 bases and J 1 base; nucleotides not matched to a gene: 1. This CDR3 comprises 13 residues. Germline-derived CDR1 and CDR2 are SQVTM and ANQGSEA. The CDR3 protein is CSVLAGGQETQYF. DNA of the CDR3: TGCAGCGTTTTAGCGGGGGGCCAAGAGACCCAGTACTTC.

This rearrangement joins TRBV29-1 to TRBJ1-1; 8 bases are shared with TRBD1. The length of the CDR3 is 12 residues. V gave up 6 bases and J gave up 7 bases; unmatched junction bases: 7. CDR1 is SQVTM, CDR2 ANQGSEA, per germline. DNA for the CDR3: TGCAGCGTAGGTCAGGGGGCCGGTGAAGCTTTCTTT. It yields the protein CSVGQGAGEAFF.

In nucleotides, the CDR3 is TGTGCCAGTAGGGATGGGAGGCAGCCCCAGCATTTT. Its translation: CASRDGRQPQHF. V is TRBV19 and J is TRBJ1-5; D not resolved. Per germline, CDR1 LNHDA and CDR2 SQIVND (reference sequence). This CDR3 spans 12 amino acids. Trimming cost V 6 bases and J 7 bases, with 10 bases left between them.

The V call is TRBV19, the J call TRBJ1-1, with D uncertain. V lost 4 bases and J 1 base, leaving 13 bases between the germline ends. Germline V gene sequence: CDR1 LNHDA, CDR2 SQIVND (reference sequence). This CDR3 has 15 amino acids. CDR3 nucleotides: TGTGCCAGTAGTAGTGAGGTAGCCCCGAACACTGAAGCTTTCTTT. Amino acids: CASSSEVAPNTEAFF. Full variable domain (missing parts from reference TRBV19 and TRBJ1-1): DGGITQSPKYLFRKEGQNVTLSCEQNLNHDAMYWYRQDPGQGLRLIYYSQIVNDFQKGDIAEGYSVSREKKESFPLTVTSAQKNPTAFYLCASSSEVAPNTEAFFGQGTRLTVV.

The V call is TRBV7-9, the J call TRBJ1-4; possible D gene TRBD1, 5 bases. The CDR3 covers 16 residues. Deletions cut 0 bases from V and 7 bases from J, with 15 bases between. Germline V lookup: CDR1 SEHNR, CDR2 FQNEAQ (reference sequence). CDR3 sequence: CASSLATGLRGEKLFF. CDR3 sequence (DNA): TGTGCCAGCAGCTTAGCTACCGGACTAAGGGGTGAAAAACTGTTTTTT.

DNA of the CDR3: TGTGCCAGCAGTTCCAAGACAGGGGGCGGCTACACCTTC. Protein product: CASSSKTGGGYTF. The J gene is TRBJ1-2, the V gene TRBV6-6; the match to TRBD1 covers 10 bases. The V segment lost 4 bases and the J segment 8 bases; nucleotides outside the gene matches: 4. The CDR3 covers 13 residues. The V gene's germline CDR1 is MNHNY and CDR2 SVGAGI (reference sequence).

This sequence joins TRBV18 and TRBJ1-5; possibly TRBD1 for D (6 bases). This CDR3 comprises 15 residues. Germline lookup yields CDR1 KGHSH and CDR2 LQKENI. V was clipped by 2 bases and J by 3 bases, with 11 bases between them. Here the CDR3 reads CASSPGQTLNQPQHF. The CDR3 region has the DNA TGTGCCAGCTCACCAGGACAGACTCTCAATCAGCCCCAGCATTTT.

This chain connects TRBV5-6 to TRBJ1-1; 8 nucleotides line up with TRBD1. Germline values: CDR1 SGHDT, CDR2 YYEEEE. Unmatched junction bases numbered 11, after V lost 1 base and J lost 0 bases. This CDR3 region has 18 residues. The CDR3 region has the DNA TGTGCCAGCAGCTTGTCCCGGGACAGGTCACCCATGAACACTGAAGCTTTCTTT. As protein: CASSLSRDRSPMNTEAFF.

The chain employs TRBV18 and TRBJ2-2; 8 bases are shared with TRBD1. V lost 4 bases and J lost 1; bases outside the gene matches: 5. CDR1 and CDR2 (germline): KGHSH, LQKENI. The CDR3 contains 16 residues. The CDR3 is CASSRTGTGNTGELFF. The DNA of the CDR3 is TGTGCCAGCTCACGGACCGGGACAGGGAACACCGGGGAGCTGTTTTTT.

The J gene is TRBJ2-4, the V gene TRBV6-5; 10 nucleotides match TRBD1. The J segment lost 6 bases and the V segment lost 6 bases, leaving 2 bases of the junction unmatched. The CDR3 covers 13 residues. Germline loops: CDR1 MNHEY, CDR2 SVGAGI. Written as DNA, the CDR3 is TGTGCCAGCAGGGACAGGGGGGGAAACATTCAGTACTTC. It is translated as CASRDRGGNIQYF.

DNA for the CDR3: TGTGCCAGCAGCTTAGCGGCGGACCAGTACTTC. This encodes CASSLAADQYF. The V gene is TRBV7-8, the J gene TRBJ2-5; D gene uncertain. The CDR3 totals 11 residues. Trimming cost V 0 bases and J 10 bases, with 6 bases left between them. Germline V gives CDR1 SGHVS, CDR2 FQNEAQ.

The J gene is TRBJ1-2, the V gene TRBV7-3, with D unresolved. Trimming removed 5 bases from V and 7 bases from J, with 14 bases in between. Germline CDR1 SGHTA, CDR2 FQGTGA. There are 13 residues in the CDR3. CDR3 residues: CASSPGSEGGYTF. The CDR3 DNA follows: TGTGCCAGCAGCCCCGGGTCCGAGGGTGGCTACACCTTC.